These 3 T cell receptor beta chains share one sample of origin, sequenced in a study of graft-versus-host responses after intestinal transplantation. The protocol was immunoSEQ multiplex PCR, while the TCRdb copy is restricted to in-frame clones and leaves out a portion. The profile shows more than 90,000 clones, 90% to 95% of them singletons. Their cognate antigens are unknown. The sample was unstimulated CD8+ T cells sorted from spleen or lymph node cells, taken before intestinal transplant. The receptor set was obtained from a human donor who received an intestinal transplant.

The chain recombines TRBV9 with TRBJ2-6; a weak D match, TRBD1 (6 bases). The germline V gene encodes CDR1 SGDLS and CDR2 YYNGEE. Between the trimmed V and J ends, which lost 5 bases and 4 bases, there was a span of 16 bases. There are 16 residues in the CDR3. CDR3 protein: CASRDLTGSGANVLTF. CDR3 in DNA: TGTGCCAGCAGGGACCTAACAGGGTCCGGGGCCAACGTCCTGACTTTC.

The chain links TRBV5-1 to TRBJ2-3; 7 nucleotides agree with TRBD2. Trimming at V came to 4 bases and at J to 2 bases, leaving 10 bases not matched to a gene. The germline gives CDR1 SGHRS, CDR2 YFSETQ. The CDR3 runs to 16 residues. The CDR3 region is CASSPRASGNTDTQYF. The CDR3, as DNA: TGCGCCAGCAGCCCTCGGGCTAGCGGTAACACAGATACGCAGTATTTT.

This clone was seen only a few times. The chain joins TRBV2 to TRBJ1-5, with 7 nucleotides matching TRBD1. Trimming took 8 bases from V and 5 from J; bases not matched to a gene: 6. This CDR3 is 13 amino acids long. The germline gives CDR1 SNHLY, CDR2 FYNNEI. The CDR3 bases are TGTGCCAGCCGGAACAGGGGCCATCAGCCCCAGCATTTT. This encodes CASRNRGHQPQHF.